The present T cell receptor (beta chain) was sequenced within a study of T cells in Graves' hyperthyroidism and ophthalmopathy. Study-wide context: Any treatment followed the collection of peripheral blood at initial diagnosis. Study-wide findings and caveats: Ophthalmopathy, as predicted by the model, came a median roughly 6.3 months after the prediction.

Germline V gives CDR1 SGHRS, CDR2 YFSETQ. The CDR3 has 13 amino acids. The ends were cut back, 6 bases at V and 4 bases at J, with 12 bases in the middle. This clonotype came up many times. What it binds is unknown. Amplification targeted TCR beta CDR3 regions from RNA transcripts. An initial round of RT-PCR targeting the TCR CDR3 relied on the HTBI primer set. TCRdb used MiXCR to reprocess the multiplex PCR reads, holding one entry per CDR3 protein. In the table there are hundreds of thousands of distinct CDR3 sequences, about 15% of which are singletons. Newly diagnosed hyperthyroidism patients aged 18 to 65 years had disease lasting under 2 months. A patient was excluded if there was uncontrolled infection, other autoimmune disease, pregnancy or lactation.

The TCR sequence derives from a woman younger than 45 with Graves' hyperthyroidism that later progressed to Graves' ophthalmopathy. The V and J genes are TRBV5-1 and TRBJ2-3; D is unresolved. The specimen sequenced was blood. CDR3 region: CASTEPPSDTQYF. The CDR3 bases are TGCGCCAGCACCGAACCGCCATCAGATACGCAGTATTTT.